The entry below gives a single T cell receptor (beta chain) sequence along with its context. This CDR3 is built from 13 residues. Germline V CDR1 and CDR2: KGHSH, LQKENI. V lost 1 base and J lost 11; bases outside the gene matches: 7. This sample is part of a study of blood T cell repertoires in COVID-19. Study summary: Sites in the United States, Italy and Spain provided acute and convalescent COVID-19 samples.

The repertoire was sequenced with immunoSEQ multiplex PCR; TCRdb's copy has only in-frame clones and lacks some. The sample has approximately 260,000 clones; 75% to 95% are singletons. The receptor comes from a woman aged 18-29 years who had recovered from COVID-19. This chain connects TRBV18 to TRBJ1-1; 7 positions match TRBD1. Sequencing used PBMCs or T cells enriched from blood (not recorded which). The CDR3 nucleotides are TGTGCCAGCTCACCACGACAGGGAGTCATGGCTTTCTTT. Amino acid sequence: CASSPRQGVMAFF.